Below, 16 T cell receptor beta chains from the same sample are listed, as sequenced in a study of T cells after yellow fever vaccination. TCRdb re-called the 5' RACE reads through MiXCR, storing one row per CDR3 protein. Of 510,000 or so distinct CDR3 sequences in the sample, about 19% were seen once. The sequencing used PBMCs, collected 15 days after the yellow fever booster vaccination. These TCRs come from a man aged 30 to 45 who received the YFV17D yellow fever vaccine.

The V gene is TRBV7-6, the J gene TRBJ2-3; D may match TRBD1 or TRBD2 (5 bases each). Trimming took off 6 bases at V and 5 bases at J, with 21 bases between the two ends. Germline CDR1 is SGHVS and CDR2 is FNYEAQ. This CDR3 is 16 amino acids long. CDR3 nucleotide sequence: TGTGCCAGCAGTCTCCATACAGGCAAGGCGGGAGATACGCAGTATTTT. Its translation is CASSLHTGKAGDTQYF.

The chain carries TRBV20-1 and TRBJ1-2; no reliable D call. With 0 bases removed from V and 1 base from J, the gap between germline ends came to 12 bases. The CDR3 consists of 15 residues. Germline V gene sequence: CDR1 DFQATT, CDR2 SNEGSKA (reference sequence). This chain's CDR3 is CSARDWSSGNYGYTF. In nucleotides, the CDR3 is TGCAGTGCTAGAGATTGGAGCAGCGGTAACTATGGCTACACCTTC.

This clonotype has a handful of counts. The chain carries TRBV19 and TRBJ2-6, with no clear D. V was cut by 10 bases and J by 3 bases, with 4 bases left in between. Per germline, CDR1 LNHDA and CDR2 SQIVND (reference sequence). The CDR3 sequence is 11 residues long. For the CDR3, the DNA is TGTGCCACCCTTGGGGCCAACGTCCTGACTTTC. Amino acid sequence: CATLGANVLTF.

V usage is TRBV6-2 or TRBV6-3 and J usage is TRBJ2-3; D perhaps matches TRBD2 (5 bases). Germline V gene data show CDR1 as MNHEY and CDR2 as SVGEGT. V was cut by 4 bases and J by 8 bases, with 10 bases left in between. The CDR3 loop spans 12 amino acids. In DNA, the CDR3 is TGTGCCAGCAGTTCCGAGGAGGTTACGCAGTATTTT. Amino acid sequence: CASSSEEVTQYF.

The CDR3 DNA reads as TGTGCCAGCGGACAGGGGACCACAGATACGCAGTATTTT. Protein sequence: CASGQGTTDTQYF. J is TRBJ2-3 and V is TRBV5-4, with 9 nucleotides matching TRBD1. Losses at the gene ends were 7 bases for V and 2 bases for J; bases not matched to a gene: 2. Per the germline V gene, CDR1 is SGHNT and CDR2 is YYREEE (reference sequence). The CDR3 loop spans 13 amino acids.

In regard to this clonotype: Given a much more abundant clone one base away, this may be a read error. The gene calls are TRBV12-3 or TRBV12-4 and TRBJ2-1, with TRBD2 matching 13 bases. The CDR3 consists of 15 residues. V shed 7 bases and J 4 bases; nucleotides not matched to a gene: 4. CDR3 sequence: CASTRTSGSYNEQFF. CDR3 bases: TGTGCCAGCACTCGGACTAGCGGGAGTTACAATGAGCAGTTCTTC.

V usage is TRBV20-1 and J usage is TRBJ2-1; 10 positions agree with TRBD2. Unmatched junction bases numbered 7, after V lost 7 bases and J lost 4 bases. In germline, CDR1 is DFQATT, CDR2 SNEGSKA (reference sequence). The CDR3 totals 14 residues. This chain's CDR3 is CSVTGLAYYNEQFF. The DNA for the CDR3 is TGCAGTGTTACGGGACTAGCGTATTACAATGAGCAGTTCTTC.

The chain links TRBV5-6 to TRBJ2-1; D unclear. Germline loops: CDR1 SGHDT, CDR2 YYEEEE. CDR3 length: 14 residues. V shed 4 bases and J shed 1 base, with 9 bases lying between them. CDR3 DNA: TGTGCCAGCAGCACAAGAACGTCCTACAATGAGCAGTTCTTC. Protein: CASSTRTSYNEQFF.

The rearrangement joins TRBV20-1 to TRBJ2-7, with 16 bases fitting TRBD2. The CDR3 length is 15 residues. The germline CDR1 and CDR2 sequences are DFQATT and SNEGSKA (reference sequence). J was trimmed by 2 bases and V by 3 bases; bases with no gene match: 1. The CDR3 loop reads CSARGLAGGAYEQYF. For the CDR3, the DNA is TGCAGTGCTAGGGGACTAGCGGGAGGGGCCTACGAGCAGTACTTC.

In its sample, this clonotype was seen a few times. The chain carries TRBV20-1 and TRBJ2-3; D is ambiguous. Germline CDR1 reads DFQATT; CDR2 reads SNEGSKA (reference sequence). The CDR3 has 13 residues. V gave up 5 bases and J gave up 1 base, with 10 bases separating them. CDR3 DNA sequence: TGCAGTGCTTACGAAAGACGCACAGATACGCAGTATTTT. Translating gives CSAYERRTDTQYF.

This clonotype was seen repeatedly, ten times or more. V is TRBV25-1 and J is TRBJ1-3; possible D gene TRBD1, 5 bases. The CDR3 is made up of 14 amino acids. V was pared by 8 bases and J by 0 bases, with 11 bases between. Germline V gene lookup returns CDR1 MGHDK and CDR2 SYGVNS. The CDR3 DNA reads TGTGCCAGCGAGACAGCCGGCTCTGGAAACACCATATATTTT. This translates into CASETAGSGNTIYF. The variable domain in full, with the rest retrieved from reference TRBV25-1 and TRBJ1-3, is EADIYQTPRYLVIGTGKKITLECSQTMGHDKMYWYQQDPGMELHLIHYSYGVNSTEKGDLSSESTVSRIRTEHFPLTLESARPSHTSQYLCASETAGSGNTIYFGEGSWLTVV.

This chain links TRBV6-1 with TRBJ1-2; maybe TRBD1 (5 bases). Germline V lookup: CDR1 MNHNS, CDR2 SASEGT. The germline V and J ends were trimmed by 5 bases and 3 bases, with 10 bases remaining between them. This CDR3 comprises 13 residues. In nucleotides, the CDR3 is TGTGCCAGCAGTCCTGACAGTTACTATGGCTACACCTTC. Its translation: CASSPDSYYGYTF.

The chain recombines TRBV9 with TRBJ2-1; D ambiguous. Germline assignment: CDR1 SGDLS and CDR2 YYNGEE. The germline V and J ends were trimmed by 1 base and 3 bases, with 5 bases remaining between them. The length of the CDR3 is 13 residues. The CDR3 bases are TGTGCCAGCAGCGTATTTGACTACAATGAGCAGTTCTTC. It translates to CASSVFDYNEQFF. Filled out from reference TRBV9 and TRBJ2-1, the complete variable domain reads DSGVTQTPKHLITATGQRVTLRCSPRSGDLSVYWYQQSLDQGLQFLIQYYNGEERAKGNILERFSAQQFPDLHSELNLSSLELGDSALYFCASSVFDYNEQFFGPGTRLTVL.

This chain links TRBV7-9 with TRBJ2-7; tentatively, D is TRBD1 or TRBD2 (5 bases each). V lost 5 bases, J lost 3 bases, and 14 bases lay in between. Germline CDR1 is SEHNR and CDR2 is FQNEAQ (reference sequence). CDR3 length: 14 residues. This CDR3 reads CASSPRDESYEQYF. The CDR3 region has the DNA TGTGCCAGCAGCCCTAGGGACGAAAGCTACGAGCAGTACTTC.

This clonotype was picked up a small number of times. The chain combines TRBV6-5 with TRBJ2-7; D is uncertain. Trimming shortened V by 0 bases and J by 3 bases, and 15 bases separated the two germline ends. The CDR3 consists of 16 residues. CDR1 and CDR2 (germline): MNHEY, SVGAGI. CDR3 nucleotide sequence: TGTGCCAGCAGTTACTCGAGGAGCGCCACCCACTACGAGCAGTACTTC. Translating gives CASSYSRSATHYEQYF.

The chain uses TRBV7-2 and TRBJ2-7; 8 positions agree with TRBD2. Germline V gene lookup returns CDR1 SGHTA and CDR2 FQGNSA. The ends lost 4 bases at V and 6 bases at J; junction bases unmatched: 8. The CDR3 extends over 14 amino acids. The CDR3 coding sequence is TGTGCCAGCAGCTGGGGACTAGATGTTGGCGAGCAGTACTTC. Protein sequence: CASSWGLDVGEQYF.